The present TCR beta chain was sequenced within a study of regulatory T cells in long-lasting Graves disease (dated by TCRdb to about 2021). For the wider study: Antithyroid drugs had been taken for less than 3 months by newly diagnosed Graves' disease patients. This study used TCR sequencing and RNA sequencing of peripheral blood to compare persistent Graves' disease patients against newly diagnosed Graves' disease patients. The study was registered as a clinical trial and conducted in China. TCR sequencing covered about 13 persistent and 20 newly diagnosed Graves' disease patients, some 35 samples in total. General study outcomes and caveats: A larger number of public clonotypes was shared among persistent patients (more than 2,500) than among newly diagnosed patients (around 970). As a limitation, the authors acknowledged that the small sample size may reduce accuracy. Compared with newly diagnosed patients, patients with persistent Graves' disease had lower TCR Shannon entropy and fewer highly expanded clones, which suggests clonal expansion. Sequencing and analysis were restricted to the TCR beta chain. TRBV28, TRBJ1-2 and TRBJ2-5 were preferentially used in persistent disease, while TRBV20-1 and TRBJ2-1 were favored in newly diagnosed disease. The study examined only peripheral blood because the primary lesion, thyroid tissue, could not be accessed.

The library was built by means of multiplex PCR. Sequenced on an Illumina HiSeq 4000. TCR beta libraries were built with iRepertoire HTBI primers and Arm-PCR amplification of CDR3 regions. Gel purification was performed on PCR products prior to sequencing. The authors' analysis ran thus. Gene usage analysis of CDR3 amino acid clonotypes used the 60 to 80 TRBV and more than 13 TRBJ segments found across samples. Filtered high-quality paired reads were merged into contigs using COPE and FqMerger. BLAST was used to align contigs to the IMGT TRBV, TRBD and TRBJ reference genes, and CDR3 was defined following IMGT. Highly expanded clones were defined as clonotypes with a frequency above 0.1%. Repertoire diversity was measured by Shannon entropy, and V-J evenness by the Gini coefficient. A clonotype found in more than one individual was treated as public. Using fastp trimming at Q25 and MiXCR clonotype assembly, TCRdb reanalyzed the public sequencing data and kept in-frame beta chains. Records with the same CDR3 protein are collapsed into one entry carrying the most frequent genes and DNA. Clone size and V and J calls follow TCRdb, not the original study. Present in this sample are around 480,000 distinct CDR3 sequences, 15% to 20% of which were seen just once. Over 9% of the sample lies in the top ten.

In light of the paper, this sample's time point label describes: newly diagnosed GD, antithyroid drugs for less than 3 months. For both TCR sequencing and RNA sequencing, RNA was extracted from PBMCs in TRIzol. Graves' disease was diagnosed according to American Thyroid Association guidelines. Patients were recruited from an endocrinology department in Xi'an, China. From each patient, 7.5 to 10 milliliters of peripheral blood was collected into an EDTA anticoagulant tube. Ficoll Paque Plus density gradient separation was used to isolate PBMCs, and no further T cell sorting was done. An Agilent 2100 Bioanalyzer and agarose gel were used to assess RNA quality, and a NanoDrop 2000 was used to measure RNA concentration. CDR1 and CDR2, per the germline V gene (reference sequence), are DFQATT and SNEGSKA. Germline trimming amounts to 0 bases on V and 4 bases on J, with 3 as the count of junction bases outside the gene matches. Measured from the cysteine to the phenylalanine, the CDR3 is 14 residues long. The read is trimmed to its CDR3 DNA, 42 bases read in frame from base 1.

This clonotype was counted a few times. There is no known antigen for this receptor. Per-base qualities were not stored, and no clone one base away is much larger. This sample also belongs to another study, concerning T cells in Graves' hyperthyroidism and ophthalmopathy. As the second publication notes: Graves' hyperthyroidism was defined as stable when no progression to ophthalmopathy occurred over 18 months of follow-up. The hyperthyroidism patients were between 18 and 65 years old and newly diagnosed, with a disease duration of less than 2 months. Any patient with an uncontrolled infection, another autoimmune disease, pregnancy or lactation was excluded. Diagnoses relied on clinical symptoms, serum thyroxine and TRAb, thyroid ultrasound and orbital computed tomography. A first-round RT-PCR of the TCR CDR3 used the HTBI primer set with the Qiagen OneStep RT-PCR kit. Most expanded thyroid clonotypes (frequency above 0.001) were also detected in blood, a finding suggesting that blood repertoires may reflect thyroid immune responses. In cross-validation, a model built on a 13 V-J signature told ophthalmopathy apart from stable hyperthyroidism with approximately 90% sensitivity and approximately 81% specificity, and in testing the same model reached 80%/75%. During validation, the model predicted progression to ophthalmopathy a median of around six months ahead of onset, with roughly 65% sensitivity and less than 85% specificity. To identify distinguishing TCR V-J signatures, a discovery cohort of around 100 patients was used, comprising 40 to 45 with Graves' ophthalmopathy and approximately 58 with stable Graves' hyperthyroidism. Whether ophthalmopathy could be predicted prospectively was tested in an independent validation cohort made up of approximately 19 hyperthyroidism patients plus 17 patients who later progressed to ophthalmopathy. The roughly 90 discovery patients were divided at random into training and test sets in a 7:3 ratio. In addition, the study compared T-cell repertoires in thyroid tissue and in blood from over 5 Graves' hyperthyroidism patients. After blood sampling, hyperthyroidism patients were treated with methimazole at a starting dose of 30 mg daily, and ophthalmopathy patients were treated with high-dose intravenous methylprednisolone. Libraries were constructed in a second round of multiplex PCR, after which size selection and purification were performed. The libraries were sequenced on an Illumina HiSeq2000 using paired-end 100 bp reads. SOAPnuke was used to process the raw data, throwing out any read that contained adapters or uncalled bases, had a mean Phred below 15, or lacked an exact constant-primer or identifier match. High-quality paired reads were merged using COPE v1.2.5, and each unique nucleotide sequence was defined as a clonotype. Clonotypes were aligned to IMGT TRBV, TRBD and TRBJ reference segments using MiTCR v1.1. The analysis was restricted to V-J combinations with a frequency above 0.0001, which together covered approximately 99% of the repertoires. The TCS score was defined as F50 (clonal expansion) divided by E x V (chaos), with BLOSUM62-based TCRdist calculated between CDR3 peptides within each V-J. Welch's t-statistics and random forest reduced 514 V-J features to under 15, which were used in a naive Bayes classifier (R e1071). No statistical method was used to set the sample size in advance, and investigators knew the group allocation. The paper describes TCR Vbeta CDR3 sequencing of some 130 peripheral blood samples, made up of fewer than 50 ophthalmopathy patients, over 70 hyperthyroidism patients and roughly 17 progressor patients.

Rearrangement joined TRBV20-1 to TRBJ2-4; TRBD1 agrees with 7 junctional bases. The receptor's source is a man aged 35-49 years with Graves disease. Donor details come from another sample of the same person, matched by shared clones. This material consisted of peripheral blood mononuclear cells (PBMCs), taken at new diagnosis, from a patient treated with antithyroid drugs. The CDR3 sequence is CSAREGTVKNIQYF. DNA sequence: TGCAGTGCTAGAGAAGGGACAGTTAAAAACATTCAGTACTTC.